These 24 T cell receptor beta chains were sequenced from one sample in a study of CD8+ T cells in alopecia areata (dated 2018 in TCRdb). What the treatment or condition label conveys for this sample: oral pan-JAK inhibitor, 5-10 mg twice daily. The method was the immunoSEQ multiplex PCR assay. To provide template for TCR sequencing, every sample had RNA extracted and reverse transcribed into cDNA. TCRdb retrieved this table from immuneACCESS and kept in-frame rearrangements only. Not all clones are present; in checked studies, unresolved V genes account for under half, and no reason is known for the remainder. The sample yields more than 200,000 clones; less than 45% were counted once. The biggest ten clones account for 2.6% of the sample. The sample was CD4+ T cells sorted from blood, taken around week 36, from a patient treated with tofacitinib. These receptors came from a human donor with alopecia areata.

This clone showed up just a few times. The rearrangement uses TRBV5-1 and TRBJ2-7, with D perhaps matching TRBD1 (6 bases). The CDR3 length is 14 residues. V was pared by 2 bases and J by 0 bases, with 9 bases between. The V gene's germline CDR1 is SGHRS and CDR2 YFSETQ. CDR3 residues: CASSFTGSSYEQYF. The CDR3 DNA reads TGCGCCAGCAGCTTTACAGGGTCCTCCTACGAGCAGTACTTC.

The chain combines TRBV2 with TRBJ1-2, with D unclear. The CDR3 runs 13 residues. V was trimmed by 5 bases and J by 3 bases, leaving 10 bases between them. The germline gives CDR1 SNHLY, CDR2 FYNNEI. CDR3 residues: CASSLGTDYGYTF. In DNA, the CDR3 is TGTGCCAGCAGTTTGGGTACCGACTATGGCTACACCTTC.

As concerns this clone: Other DNA sequences in this specimen translate into the identical CDR3. V gene TRBV30 combines with J gene TRBJ1-1, with D unclear. V shed 1 base and J shed 0 bases, with 6 bases lying between them. This CDR3 comprises 13 residues. The germline V gene encodes CDR1 GTSNPN and CDR2 SVGIG (reference sequence). Here the CDR3 reads CAWSAGMNTEAFF. The CDR3 DNA is TGTGCCTGGAGTGCCGGGATGAACACTGAAGCTTTCTTT.

This clone was seen only a few times. The chain couples TRBV15 to TRBJ1-1; 7 bases are a match to TRBD1. The germline CDR1 and CDR2 sequences are LNHNV and YYDKDF (reference sequence). Trimming removed 3 bases from V and 0 bases from J; junction bases left unmatched: 1. The CDR3 is 14 residues long. The CDR3 coding sequence is TGTGCCACCAGCAGGGACAGGATGAACACTGAAGCTTTCTTT. Translation gives CATSRDRMNTEAFF.

The genes are TRBV29-1 and TRBJ2-5; TRBD2 agrees at 12 bases. Per germline, CDR1 SQVTM and CDR2 ANQGSEA. The CDR3 is 16 residues long. V lost 5 bases, J lost 2 bases, and 9 bases stayed unmatched. CDR3 nucleotides: TGCAGCGTTCAAACTAGCGGGAGGCGTTGGCAAGAGACCCAGTACTTC. It is translated as CSVQTSGRRWQETQYF.

This clone was observed a handful of times. The V gene is TRBV28, the J gene TRBJ2-3; 11 bases are a match to TRBD2. The CDR3 loop spans 18 amino acids. The V gene end was trimmed by 6 bases and the J gene end by 7 bases; junction bases not matched to a gene: 18. Looked up from germline, CDR1 is MDHEN and CDR2 is SYDVKM. In DNA, the CDR3 is TGTGCCAGCAGGGGGATGGGACTAGCGGCCGGCCAGAAAAATACGCAGTATTTT. It specifies CASRGMGLAAGQKNTQYF.

This sequence joins TRBV28 and TRBJ1-1, with D possibly matching TRBD1 (5 bases). The CDR3 is made up of 15 amino acids. V was clipped by 2 bases and J by 0 bases, with 10 bases between them. The germline V gene encodes CDR1 MDHEN and CDR2 SYDVKM. The CDR3: CASSLPTVMNTEAFF. CDR3 bases: TGTGCCAGCAGTTTACCGACAGTGATGAACACTGAAGCTTTCTTT.

On this clone: This same CDR3 is encoded by further DNA sequences in the sample. CDR3 region: CASSQDRRETQYF. The CDR3 region has the DNA TGCGCCAGCAGCCAAGATCGGCGGGAGACCCAGTACTTC. The chain is built from TRBV4-3 and TRBJ2-5; the D is unclear. Between the trimmed V and J ends, which lost 0 bases and 5 bases, there was a span of 7 bases. This CDR3 contains 13 residues. The V gene's germline CDR1 is LGHNA and CDR2 YSLEER.

As concerns this clone: An end of the junction does not agree with germline; a read error may underlie this. The chain links TRBV9 to TRBJ2-5; D may be TRBD2 (6 bases). The germline gives CDR1 SGDLS, CDR2 YYNGEE. The CDR3 runs to 12 residues. This CDR3 reads CASSPSGEIQYF. The CDR3 DNA sequence: TGTGCCAGCAGCCCCTCGGGGGAGATCCAGTACTTC.

This clone occurred a few times. This sequence joins TRBV5-1 and TRBJ2-1; 12 bases align to TRBD2. Looked up from germline, CDR1 is SGHRS and CDR2 is YFSETQ. Losses at the gene ends were 3 bases for V and 9 bases for J; bases not matched to a gene: 10. This CDR3 contains 16 residues. The CDR3 DNA sequence: TGCGCCAGCAGCTCCCTAGCGGGAGGGCCTACTGCTGAGCAGTTCTTC. Translated, it gives CASSSLAGGPTAEQFF.

This chain joins TRBV5-1 and TRBJ2-7; D tentatively reads TRBD1 or TRBD2 (5 bases each). V was clipped by 1 base and J by 6 bases, with 14 bases between them. In germline, CDR1 is SGHRS, CDR2 YFSETQ. The CDR3 spans 14 residues. As DNA, the CDR3 is TGCGCCAGCAGCTTGCCGACAGACCGGGGCGAGCAGTACTTC. Translation: CASSLPTDRGEQYF.

This clone was found a few times. The V and J genes are TRBV29-1 and TRBJ2-7; D remains ambiguous. Looked up from germline, CDR1 is SQVTM and CDR2 is ANQGSEA. The CDR3 is 12 amino acids. V lost 4 bases and J lost 1, with 8 bases in between. The CDR3, as DNA: TGCAGCGTTGCTCTCGGATCCTACGAGCAGTACTTC. The encoded protein is CSVALGSYEQYF.

This rearrangement joins TRBV6-6 to TRBJ2-7; D is unclear. The CDR3 consists of 11 residues. CDR1 is MNHNY and CDR2 is SVGAGI in the germline V gene (reference sequence). Between the trimmed V and J ends, which lost 4 bases and 11 bases, there was a span of 12 bases. DNA of the CDR3: TGTGCCAGCAGTTCAACCCGGTCGGAGTACTTC. Translated: CASSSTRSEYF.

V is TRBV4-3 and J is TRBJ2-1, with 13 positions matching TRBD2. This CDR3 has 18 amino acids. The ends lost 4 bases at V and 1 base at J; junction bases unmatched: 7. Germline V gene lookup returns CDR1 LGHNA and CDR2 YSLEER. This CDR3 reads CASSLGTSGTSSYNEQFF. CDR3 bases: TGCGCCAGCAGCCTCGGGACTAGCGGGACGTCATCCTACAATGAGCAGTTCTTC.

This clone was seen only a few times. Distinct nucleotide sequences in the sample also encode this CDR3. The V gene is TRBV29-1, the J gene TRBJ1-4; D gene uncertain. The CDR3 length is 12 residues. V was shortened by 3 bases and J by 4 bases, with 6 bases between the two germline ends. Germline V gene lookup returns CDR1 SQVTM and CDR2 ANQGSEA. The CDR3 reads CSVDLGNEKLFF. Here the CDR3 DNA reads TGCAGCGTTGATCTGGGTAATGAAAAACTGTTTTTT.

The chain is built from TRBV7-7 and TRBJ2-5; tentatively, D is TRBD1 (6 bases). This CDR3 has 15 amino acids. The V gene lost 5 bases and the J gene lost 1 base, with 14 bases spanning the gap. The germline V gene has CDR1 SSHAT and CDR2 FNYEAQ (reference sequence). This CDR3 is CASSQGGQSQETQYF. The DNA for the CDR3 is TGTGCCAGCAGCCAAGGAGGACAGTCCCAAGAGACCCAGTACTTC.

This clone was observed many times. This chain's CDR3 is CASSYGSGQPQHF. In DNA form, the CDR3 reads TGTGCCAGCAGTTACGGGTCGGGCCAGCCCCAGCATTTT. The chain recombines TRBV6-6 with TRBJ1-5; D gene ambiguous. Germline lookup yields CDR1 MNHNY and CDR2 SVGAGI (reference sequence). This CDR3 is 13 amino acids long. The V gene lost 2 bases and the J gene lost 7 bases, with 9 bases spanning the gap.

This sequence joins TRBV19 and TRBJ1-5; 11 bases map to TRBD1. Trimming removed 10 bases from V and 4 bases from J; junction bases left unmatched: 6. Germline V gives CDR1 LNHDA, CDR2 SQIVND (reference sequence). The CDR3 covers 14 residues. The CDR3 coding sequence is TGTGCCACCGCGGACAGGGGGCGAAATCAGCCCCAGCATTTT. It is translated as CATADRGRNQPQHF. The variable domain in full, completed from reference TRBV19 and TRBJ1-5, reads DGGITQSPKYLFRKEGQNVTLSCEQNLNHDAMYWYRQDPGQGLRLIYYSQIVNDFQKGDIAEGYSVSREKKESFPLTVTSAQKNPTAFYLCATADRGRNQPQHFGDGTRLSIL.

This chain connects TRBV10-3 to TRBJ2-5; D perhaps matches TRBD2 (7 bases). The CDR3 has 14 residues. Germline CDR1 and CDR2: ENHRY and SYGVKD. V lost 10 bases and J 2 bases, leaving 17 bases between the germline ends. The CDR3: CATAGGGQQETQYF. DNA of the CDR3: TGTGCCACCGCCGGCGGGGGCCAGCAAGAGACCCAGTACTTC.

The chain recombines TRBV28 with TRBJ2-5; D unclear. V was pared by 4 bases and J by 3 bases, with 15 bases between. The length of the CDR3 is 15 residues. Looked up from germline, CDR1 is MDHEN and CDR2 is SYDVKM. The CDR3 is CASSSPAGPKETQYF. The CDR3 nucleotides read TGTGCCAGCAGTTCCCCCGCCGGTCCCAAAGAGACCCAGTACTTC.

V is TRBV18 and J is TRBJ2-1, with D perhaps matching TRBD1 (5 bases). Trimming cost V 1 base and J 4 bases, with 14 bases left between them. In germline, CDR1 is KGHSH, CDR2 LQKENI. The CDR3 has 16 residues. The CDR3 nucleotides read TGTGCCAGCTCACCACGCCTATCGCAGGGTTACAATGAGCAGTTCTTC. Its translation: CASSPRLSQGYNEQFF.

The chain is built from TRBV5-1 and TRBJ1-2, with D uncertain. CDR3 length: 13 residues. CDR1 is SGHRS, CDR2 YFSETQ, per germline. V shed 0 bases and J shed 5 bases, with 8 bases lying between them. This CDR3 is CASSLAEAYGYTF. CDR3 in DNA: TGCGCCAGCAGCTTGGCCGAGGCTTATGGCTACACCTTC.

V is TRBV2 and J is TRBJ2-3; D remains ambiguous. This CDR3 spans 14 amino acids. In germline, CDR1 is SNHLY, CDR2 FYNNEI. Between the trimmed V and J ends, which lost 4 bases and 2 bases, there was a span of 10 bases. The CDR3: CASSASTPTDTQYF. CDR3 in DNA: TGTGCCAGCAGTGCCAGTACCCCCACAGATACGCAGTATTTT.

This clone was detected a few times. The chain combines TRBV2 with TRBJ1-2; possible D gene TRBD1, 5 bases. The germline gives CDR1 SNHLY, CDR2 FYNNEI. This CDR3 has 13 residues. The germline V and J ends were trimmed by 6 bases and 8 bases, with 16 bases remaining between them. DNA of the CDR3: TGTGCCAGCAGGGCCGGCGGGGGACGGGGCTACACCTTC. It encodes CASRAGGGRGYTF.